This T cell receptor (beta chain) was documented in a study of T cell responses to AZD1222 COVID-19 vaccine. Findings and caveats of the study: There were repertoire samples only from the period after the peak T cell response. The donors showed a predominance of white British ancestry and of females, with possible underestimation of clonal diversity. Among those given AZD1222, only 6 or 7 were seropositive at baseline.

The assay was immunoSEQ multiplex PCR, and TCRdb's table has in-frame clones only and misses some. Of some 160,000 clones listed, 88% are singletons. With regard to this clone: What it recognizes is unknown.

V was clipped by 4 bases and J by 0 bases, with 17 bases between them. Germline CDR1 and CDR2: MGHDK and SYGVNS. There are 17 residues in the CDR3. The sequence was obtained from an adult in good health. The sample was peripheral blood, taken on day 0 of AZD1222 vaccination. V gene TRBV25-1 combines with J gene TRBJ2-3; D possibly matches TRBD1 or TRBD2 (5 bases each). This chain's CDR3 is CASSGRYRGYSTDTQYF. The CDR3 DNA reads TGTGCCAGCAGTGGTCGCTACCGGGGCTATAGCACAGATACGCAGTATTTT.